The text below deals with one T cell receptor beta chain. The sample originates from a study of blood T cells in healthy people across ages. CDR1 is SQVTM, CDR2 ANQGSEA, per germline. The V gene lost 7 bases and the J gene lost 7 bases, with 17 bases spanning the gap. The CDR3 sequence is 13 residues long. Primed by a sample-barcoded 5' primer and a J-beta primer mix, a second PCR proceeded for 7 to 11 cycles. TCRdb passed the 5' RACE reads through MiXCR, listing each CDR3 protein once. The data contain over 600,000 distinct CDR3 sequences, about 21% of them singletons. The TCR was taken from a man aged 70-80 years in good health. Sample: blood. The chain carries TRBV29-1 and TRBJ2-1; D is unresolved. CDR3 amino acids: CSAARVRGNEQFF. In DNA form, the CDR3 reads TGCAGCGCCGCCCGCGTAAGAGGTAATGAGCAGTTCTTC.